The T cell receptor (beta chain) under discussion was sequenced for a study of shared clonotypes between healthy human individuals. Study results and limitations: Only blood underwent sampling, and tissue repertoires likely differ.

This clone was seen a handful of times. Its antigen is unidentified. CD45RO negativity and positive selection for CCR7 defined naive CD8 cells, a population that excluded terminally differentiated effector memory CD45RA+ cells. Some clones are missing from TCRdb's copy, which holds only in-frame ones; the method was immunoSEQ multiplex PCR. The sample holds about 2,200,000 clones, roughly 91% seen once. Sequenced sample: naive CD8+ T cells from PBMCs. The TCR was taken from a man younger than 30 in good health. Some clones in this sample may be carry-over from other donors' samples.

CDR3 nucleotide sequence: TGTGCCAGCAGGGGAAAGGGACTAGCGGACTACAATGAGCAGTTCTTC. Protein product: CASRGKGLADYNEQFF. V gene TRBV2 combines with J gene TRBJ2-1, with TRBD2 matching 11 bases. Unmatched junction bases numbered 7, after V lost 6 bases and J lost 3 bases. The CDR3 has 16 residues. Germline V gene lookup returns CDR1 SNHLY and CDR2 FYNNEI. Looking up the rest from reference TRBV2 and TRBJ2-1 gives the full variable domain: EPEVTQTPSHQVTQMGQEVILRCVPISNHLYFYWYRQILGQKVEFLVSFYNNEISEKSEIFDDQFSVERPDGSNFTLKIRSTKLEDSAMYFCASRGKGLADYNEQFFGPGTRLTVL.